The entry below describes one TCR beta chain. These data originate in a study of monozygotic twins with inflammatory bowel disease. The CDR3 spans 11 residues. In germline, CDR1 is MNHEY, CDR2 SVGAGI. TCRdb processed the 5' RACE reads again and assigns one entry to each CDR3 protein, with no DNA. The table lists approximately 400,000 distinct CDR3 sequences. The receptor's source is a human donor with ulcerative colitis or Crohn's disease, or a healthy co-twin of an affected twin (not recorded which). This rearrangement joins TRBV6-5 to TRBJ1-6. Sequenced sample: blood. The CDR3 sequence: CASSNRRTLHF.